Listed here are 8 T cell receptor beta chains from one sample, sequenced in a study of blood T cells in healthy people across ages. The use of a sample-barcoded 5' primer and a J-beta primer mix characterized a second PCR of roughly 6 to 11 cycles. Using its own MiXCR run on the 5' RACE reads, TCRdb lists one record per CDR3 protein. The sample consists of about 1,500,000 distinct CDR3 sequences, roughly 27% of them appearing once. Sequenced input: blood. The receptors here all came from a woman between 25 and 40 years old in good health.

This clonotype was counted only a few times. The rearrangement joins TRBV4-1 to TRBJ2-5; 8 nucleotides line up with TRBD1. The CDR3 consists of 16 residues. Trimming removed 2 bases from V and 5 bases from J; junction bases left unmatched: 10. Germline V CDR1 and CDR2: MGHRA, YSYEKL. This CDR3 reads CASSQPTTGGWETQYF. For the CDR3, the DNA is TGCGCCAGCAGCCAACCTACTACAGGGGGTTGGGAGACCCAGTACTTC.

This clonotype was detected only a few times. The J gene is TRBJ2-1, the V gene TRBV7-9; no reliable D call. The V gene's germline CDR1 is SEHNR and CDR2 FQNEAQ (reference sequence). V lost 3 bases and J 5 bases, leaving 14 bases between the germline ends. CDR3 length: 15 amino acids. The DNA for the CDR3 is TGTGCCAGCAGCTTCCCACTTCCTCGGCACAATGAGCAGTTCTTC. Its translation: CASSFPLPRHNEQFF.

The chain employs TRBV3-1 and TRBJ2-1; 8 bases map to TRBD2. CDR1 LGHDT and CDR2 YNNKEL come from the germline V gene (reference sequence). J lost 9 bases, V lost 0 bases, and 7 bases had no gene match. There are 15 residues in the CDR3. Here the CDR3 DNA reads TGTGCCAGCAGCCAAGATTTCGCGGGAGGCCGTGAGCAGTTCTTC. It is translated as CASSQDFAGGREQFF.

The rearrangement joins TRBV19 to TRBJ1-1; no clear D gene. Trimming cost V 4 bases and J 1 base, with 10 bases left between them. This CDR3 comprises 14 residues. The V gene's germline CDR1 is LNHDA and CDR2 SQIVND (reference sequence). For the CDR3, the DNA is TGTGCCAGTAGTAAACGTTTGTCGAACACTGAAGCTTTCTTT. It codes for CASSKRLSNTEAFF.

The chain has TRBV12-3 or TRBV12-4 and TRBJ2-2, with D perhaps matching TRBD1 (6 bases). Trimming cost V 8 bases and J 0 bases, with 13 bases left between them. The CDR3 has 15 residues. In DNA, the CDR3 is TGTGCCAGCCGTCTAGAGGGGGCGAACACCGGGGAGCTGTTTTTT. Translating it yields CASRLEGANTGELFF.

In regard to this clonotype: The junction does not match germline at one end; this may be a read error. J is TRBJ2-5 and V is TRBV29-1; the match to TRBD2 covers 12 bases. The CDR3 sequence is 14 residues long. Germline lookup yields CDR1 SQVTM and CDR2 ANQGSEA. This CDR3 reads CSVERLAGGETQYF. In DNA form, the CDR3 reads TGTAGCGTTGAAAGGCTAGCGGGAGGGGAGACCCAGTACTTC.

About this clonotype itself: This may stem from a read error, because a much larger clone lies one nucleotide away. The CDR3 here is CSAGGPDSETQYF. CDR3 nucleotide sequence: TGCAGCGCTGGGGGGCCGGATAGTGAGACCCAGTACTTC. The chain recombines TRBV29-1 with TRBJ2-5; the D gene could be TRBD1 or TRBD2 (6 bases each). The CDR3 length is 13 residues. Germline V gives CDR1 SQVTM, CDR2 ANQGSEA. Trimming shortened V by 7 bases and J by 5 bases, and 17 bases separated the two germline ends.

The rearrangement joins TRBV12-3 or TRBV12-4 to TRBJ2-3; no definite D call. Trimming shortened V by 7 bases and J by 0 bases, and 8 bases separated the two germline ends. There are 13 residues in the CDR3. The CDR3 spells CASTLESTDTQYF. For the CDR3, the DNA is TGTGCCAGCACCCTAGAGAGCACAGATACGCAGTATTTT.